The following is a T cell receptor beta chain sequence with its context. Clones were read by immunoSEQ multiplex PCR, and TCRdb kept only the in-frame ones, dropping some. The sample records roughly 60,000 clones, around 83% being singletons. This entry belongs to a study of blood T cell repertoires in COVID-19. The CDR3 sequence is 14 residues long. V was trimmed by 6 bases and J by 0 bases, leaving 11 bases between them. Germline V gene data show CDR1 as MNHNY and CDR2 as SVGAGI (reference sequence). The chain combines TRBV6-6 with TRBJ1-2; no definite D call. The sequence was obtained from a woman in her sixties with acute or convalescent COVID-19. The sequencing input was peripheral blood. CDR3 DNA sequence: TGTGCCAGCAGCCAATATAGTACTAACTATGGCTACACCTTC. Translated: CASSQYSTNYGYTF.